This TCR beta chain was identified during a study of CD4 T cell repertoires in COVID-19. Study-level points and caveats: Between roughly 6.5 and 28% of SARS-CoV-2 clonotypes also appeared in SARS-CoV and/or HKU1 spike cultures. Suggested intraclonal diversification: top SARS-CoV-2-reactive clonotypes appeared in two or three memory subsets.

The germline gives CDR1 MDHEN, CDR2 SYDVKM. The CDR3 contains 14 residues. V gave up 6 bases and J gave up 2 bases, with 13 bases separating them. The protocol was immunoSEQ multiplex PCR, while the TCRdb copy is restricted to in-frame clones and leaves out a portion. The table lists some 71,000 clones, 83% of them singletons. This clone occurred once. Its cognate antigen is unknown. Sequencing was done directly on freshly isolated, uncultured memory T cells. The sequence was obtained from a human donor who had COVID-19. Sequenced here: CD4+ T cells from peripheral blood, sampled after recovery from COVID-19. This chain links TRBV28 with TRBJ1-2; D gene unclear. CDR3 in DNA: TGTGCCAGCAGCCCGAGACCAAGGAACTATGGCTACACCTTC. It yields the protein CASSPRPRNYGYTF.